This T cell receptor (beta chain) is from a study of vaccination and CD4 T cells after COVID-19. Treatment indicated: roughly ten-day PBMC culture with coronavirus spike peptide pools or control peptides (ViraFEST assay). Trimming left V 2 bases short and J 1 base short, with 15 bases between. The CDR3 loop spans 15 amino acids. The V gene's germline CDR1 is DFQATT and CDR2 SNEGSKA (reference sequence). The Oncomine TCR Beta short-read assay sequenced DNA from cultured CD4+ T cells. TCRdb re-derived calls from the PCR reads in MiXCR, one entry per CDR3 protein. The sample contains almost 20,000 distinct CDR3 sequences, 40% to 65% of which appear only once. This clonotype was observed a few times. What it binds is unknown.

Sequences were obtained from CD4+ T cells from blood, cultured in vitro. The rearrangement links TRBV20-1 to TRBJ2-7, with unresolved D. The clonotype originates from a human donor who had recovered from COVID-19. The CDR3 protein is CSARTASRRSYEQYF. The CDR3 region has the DNA TGCAGTGCTAGAACCGCGTCGAGACGGTCCTACGAGCAGTACTTC.